A selection of T cell receptor beta chains follows, all from one sample in a study of T cells in Graves' hyperthyroidism and ophthalmopathy. TCRdb reanalysed the multiplex PCR reads using MiXCR and keeps one entry per CDR3 protein. The data hold hundreds of thousands of distinct CDR3 sequences, with around 20% observed a single time. Sequencing input: blood. Receptors were obtained from a man aged 25 to 45 with Graves' ophthalmopathy. Each CDR3 is given with its conserved first and last residue. D genes are given only for firm matches. A clone size is listed for some rows: how often the clone was seen (once, few, many), or a class if it is expanded.

TRBJ2-4,few,TRBD1,TRBV6-5,CASSYAGQGNIQYF,TGTGCCAGCAGTTACGCCGGACAGGGAAACATTCAGTACTTC
TRBJ2-1,many,TRBD2,TRBV28,CASSGLAGSDEQFF,TGTGCCAGCAGTGGACTAGCGGGAAGCGATGAGCAGTTCTTC
TRBJ2-5,-,TRBD2,TRBV5-6,CASSLGGSTETQYF,TGTGCCAGCAGCTTGGGCGGGAGTACGGAGACCCAGTACTTC
TRBJ2-1,many,-,TRBV5-6,CASSFGLREQFF,TGTGCCAGCAGCTTTGGCCTGCGAGAGCAGTTCTTC
TRBJ2-1,few,TRBD2,TRBV5-1,CASSLRTSGDNEQFF,TGCGCCAGCAGCTTGAGGACTAGCGGAGACAATGAGCAGTTCTTC
TRBJ2-7,few,TRBD2,TRBV20-1,CSARTSGRATFSYEQYF,TGCAGTGCGAGGACTAGCGGGAGGGCCACTTTCTCCTACGAGCAGTACTTC
TRBJ2-2,-,-,TRBV7-8,CASSDKRVTNTGELFF,TGTGCCAGCAGCGACAAAAGGGTAACGAACACCGGGGAGCTGTTTTTT
TRBJ2-7,-,TRBD1,TRBV28,CASSSPHRGFSYEQYF,TGTGCCAGCAGTTCCCCCCACAGGGGGTTTTCCTACGAGCAGTACTTC
TRBJ2-5,-,-,TRBV4-1,CASSQDSLQETQYF,TGCGCCAGCAGCCAAGATAGTCTGCAAGAGACCCAGTACTTC
TRBJ2-7,many,TRBD2,TRBV28,CASSTAELAGGADEQYF,TGTGCCAGCAGTACCGCCGAGTTAGCGGGAGGGGCGGATGAGCAGTACTTC
TRBJ1-1,many,TRBD1,TRBV11-2,CASSIDRGFEAFF,TGTGCCAGCAGCATCGACAGGGGGTTCGAAGCTTTCTTT
TRBJ2-3,many,-,TRBV30,CAWNLDRTDTQYF,TGTGCCTGGAACCTGGACCGGACAGATACGCAGTATTTT
TRBJ2-1,few,TRBD2,TRBV15,CATSSETSASFYNEQFF,TGTGCCACCAGCAGCGAAACTAGCGCTTCATTTTACAATGAGCAGTTCTTC
TRBJ1-2,-,-,TRBV11-2,CASSLGSGAIYGYTF,TGTGCCAGCAGCTTGGGGAGCGGGGCGATCTATGGCTACACCTTC
TRBJ2-3,-,-,TRBV24-1,CATRVGGAGTDTQYF,TGTGCCACCAGGGTGGGGGGCGCGGGCACAGATACGCAGTATTTT
TRBJ1-1,many,-,TRBV30,CACGGRGVNTEAFF,TGTGCCTGCGGGGGCCGGGGAGTGAACACTGAAGCTTTCTTT
TRBJ2-3,many,-,TRBV28,CASSFLGEADADTQYF,TGTGCCAGCAGTTTTTTAGGGGAAGCCGATGCAGATACGCAGTATTTT
TRBJ1-6,-,TRBD1,TRBV10-3,CAISEAGTGDSPLHF,TGTGCCATCAGTGAGGCCGGGACAGGGGATTCACCCCTCCACTTT
TRBJ1-5,many,-,TRBV2,CASMADRGSNQPQHF,TGTGCCAGCATGGCTGATCGGGGTAGCAATCAGCCCCAGCATTTT
TRBJ2-2,-,-,TRBV28,CASSRPRWNTGELFF,TGTGCCAGCAGCCGACCCCGTTGGAACACCGGGGAGCTGTTTTTT
TRBJ2-1,many,TRBD2,TRBV2,CAAGKGGSYNEQFF,TGTGCCGCGGGAAAGGGCGGGAGTTACAATGAGCAGTTCTTC
TRBJ2-7,many,-,TRBV28,CASSFVFGVGYEQYF,TGTGCCAGCAGTTTCGTGTTCGGAGTAGGGTACGAGCAGTACTTC
TRBJ2-1,-,-,TRBV12-3/TRBV12-4,CASSHPPSGAGSYNEQFF,TGTGCCAGCAGTCATCCCCCGAGTGGGGCGGGGTCCTACAATGAGCAGTTCTTC
TRBJ2-7,-,-,TRBV6-2/TRBV6-3,CASSNHGILPEQYF,TGTGCCAGCAGTAATCACGGGATCCTACCCGAGCAGTACTTC
TRBJ2-2,few,TRBD2,TRBV10-3,CAIREREVNTGELFF,TGTGCCATCAGAGAGCGGGAGGTGAACACCGGGGAGCTGTTTTTT
TRBJ1-4,many,-,TRBV3-1,CASSQRWNEKLFF,TGTGCCAGCAGCCAAAGGTGGAATGAAAAACTGTTTTTT
TRBJ1-2,many,-,TRBV7-2,CASSLGALRDFWKWYGYTF,TGTGCCAGCAGCTTAGGGGCCCTAAGGGACTTTTGGAAGTGGTATGGCTACACCTTC
TRBJ2-1,many,TRBD2,TRBV7-8,CASNPGGGYNEQFF,TGTGCCAGCAACCCGGGGGGGGGGTACAATGAGCAGTTCTTC
TRBJ2-2,many,-,TRBV28,CASSSGNTGELFF,TGTGCCAGCAGTTCCGGGAACACCGGGGAGCTGTTTTTT
TRBJ1-6,few,TRBD1,TRBV12-3/TRBV12-4,CASSHDRVSSPLHF,TGTGCCAGCAGCCATGACAGGGTGTCTTCACCCCTCCACTTT
TRBJ1-3,many,-,TRBV3-1,CASSQGGGNTIYF,TGTGCCAGCAGCCAGGGCGGCGGAAACACCATATATTTT
TRBJ2-1,few,-,TRBV12-3/TRBV12-4,CASSKTGANEQFF,TGTGCCAGCAGCAAGACAGGCGCGAATGAGCAGTTCTTC
TRBJ1-1,few,-,TRBV4-2,CASSQEVEGIPEAFF,TGTGCCAGCAGCCAAGAGGTCGAGGGAATCCCTGAAGCTTTCTTT
TRBJ1-5,many,-,TRBV28,CASSFDRPNQPQHF,TGTGCCAGCAGTTTTGACAGGCCCAATCAGCCCCAGCATTTT
TRBJ1-1,-,-,TRBV16,CASSQSGGEGTEAFF,TGTGCCAGCAGCCAATCCGGGGGAGAGGGCACTGAAGCTTTCTTT
TRBJ2-1,-,-,TRBV20-1,CSASRGNYNEQFF,TGCAGTGCTAGTCGCGGGAACTACAATGAGCAGTTCTTC
TRBJ2-7,many,TRBD2,TRBV20-1,CSARDHFSGSYEQYF,TGCAGTGCTAGAGATCATTTTAGCGGGAGTTACGAGCAGTACTTC
TRBJ1-3,-,-,TRBV7-2,CASSPQGSFGNTIYF,TGTGCCAGCAGCCCTCAAGGGAGTTTTGGAAACACCATATATTTT
TRBJ1-6,-,-,TRBV27,CASSLLWGDSPLHF,TGTGCCAGCAGTTTGTTGTGGGGAGATTCACCCCTCCACTTT
TRBJ1-5,-,-,TRBV10-3,CAISGEGGNQPQHF,TGTGCCATCAGTGGAGAGGGAGGCAATCAGCCCCAGCATTTT
TRBJ1-1,-,-,TRBV20-1,CSAREPPGAEAFF,TGCAGTGCTAGGGAGCCCCCTGGGGCTGAAGCTTTCTTT
TRBJ2-4,few,-,TRBV29-1,CSVDQGNIQYF,TGCAGCGTTGATCAGGGAAACATTCAGTACTTC
TRBJ1-5,few,-,TRBV12-3/TRBV12-4,CASSFYRQPQHF,TGTGCCAGCAGTTTTTACCGTCAGCCCCAGCATTTT
TRBJ2-1,many,-,TRBV5-1,CASSGTINLSYNEQFF,TGCGCCAGCAGCGGGACCATCAATCTATCCTACAATGAGCAGTTCTTC
TRBJ1-1,-,-,TRBV6-1,CASSEAAGVLYLNTEAFF,TGTGCCAGCAGTGAAGCGGCAGGGGTATTATATCTAAACACTGAAGCTTTCTTT
TRBJ2-1,many,-,TRBV5-1,CASSLEIQGNEQFF,TGCGCCAGCAGCTTGGAGATACAGGGTAATGAGCAGTTCTTC
TRBJ1-2,many,-,TRBV30,CAWSEIANYGYTF,TGTGCCTGGAGTGAGATAGCGAACTATGGCTACACCTTC
TRBJ2-3,-,TRBD2,TRBV15,CATSTKAGLAGGSADTQYF,TGTGCCACCAGCACCAAAGCAGGATTAGCGGGAGGGTCCGCAGATACGCAGTATTTT
TRBJ2-7,many,-,TRBV6-2/TRBV6-3,CASSRTAGGGEQYF,TGTGCCAGCAGTCGGACGGCCGGAGGTGGCGAGCAGTACTTC
TRBJ2-3,many,TRBD2,TRBV7-2,CASSQVAGPRDTQYF,TGTGCCAGCAGCCAAGTAGCGGGACCACGGGATACGCAGTATTTT
TRBJ2-1,few,-,TRBV7-9,CASSESGAGEQFF,TGTGCCAGCAGCGAATCGGGGGCAGGTGAGCAGTTCTTC